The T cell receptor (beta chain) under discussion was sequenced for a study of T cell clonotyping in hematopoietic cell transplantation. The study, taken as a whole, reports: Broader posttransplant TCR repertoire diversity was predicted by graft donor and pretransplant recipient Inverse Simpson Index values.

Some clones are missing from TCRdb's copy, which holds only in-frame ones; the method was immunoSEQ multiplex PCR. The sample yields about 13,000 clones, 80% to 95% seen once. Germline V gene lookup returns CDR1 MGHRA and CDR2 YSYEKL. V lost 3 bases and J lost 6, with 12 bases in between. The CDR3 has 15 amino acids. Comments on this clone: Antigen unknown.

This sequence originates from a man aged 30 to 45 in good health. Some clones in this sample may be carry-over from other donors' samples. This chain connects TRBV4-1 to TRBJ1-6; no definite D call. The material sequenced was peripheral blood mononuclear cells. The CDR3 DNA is TGCGCCAGCAGCCATGGGGTGGCGGGTAATTCACCCCTCCACTTT. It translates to CASSHGVAGNSPLHF.